This entry features one T cell receptor (beta chain) sequence. Its antigen is undetermined. Cultured CD4+ T cell DNA was sequenced using the Oncomine TCR Beta short-read assay. From the PCR reads, TCRdb called clonotypes with MiXCR, one entry per CDR3 protein. The sample holds roughly 14,000 distinct CDR3 sequences, about three fifths seen once. Germline CDR1 is SGHTA and CDR2 is FQGTGA. The CDR3 loop spans 14 amino acids. V was clipped by 5 bases and J by 0 bases; unmatched bases: 3. Sample treatment: 10-day PBMC culture with coronavirus spike peptide pools or control peptides (ViraFEST assay). The data derive from a study of vaccination and CD4 T cells after COVID-19.

The sample was CD4+ T cells from blood, cultured in vitro. This sequence joins TRBV7-3 and TRBJ2-7, with 8 nucleotides matching TRBD2. This receptor was taken from a human donor who had recovered from COVID-19. As DNA, the CDR3 is TGTGCCAGCAGCCGGGGGGGCAGCTCCTACGAGCAGTACTTC. This encodes CASSRGGSSYEQYF.